One T cell receptor beta chain is described in this entry. These data come from a study of blood T cell repertoires in COVID-19. Overall study context: COVID-19 samples, acute and convalescent, were from the United States, Italy and Spain.

Per the study methods: Cell counts per sample came from amplifying reference gene primers. The protocol was immunoSEQ multiplex PCR, while the TCRdb copy is restricted to in-frame clones and leaves out a portion. The V and J calls and clone size are taken from that table; D and trimming were inferred from the DNA. The sample shows over 120,000 clones, about 80% of them seen only once. V lost 4 bases and J lost 0, with 7 bases in between. Germline CDR1 is MGHRA and CDR2 is YSYEKL. The CDR3 extends over 14 amino acids. The chain has TRBV4-1 and TRBJ1-3; D uncertain. The TCR originated in a man in his 70s who had recovered from COVID-19. The sample was peripheral blood. The CDR3, as DNA: TGCGCCAGCAGCCGGCTTAACTCTGGAAACACCATATATTTT. Translation: CASSRLNSGNTIYF.